A single sample gave rise to the 30 T cell receptor beta chains below, sequenced in a study of CD8 T cells in Susac syndrome. RNA amounts of roughly 0.45 to 1 ug underwent reverse transcription with random hexamers. TCRdb re-derived calls from the immunoSEQ multiplex PCR reads in MiXCR, one entry per CDR3 protein. The sample has about 82,000 distinct CDR3 sequences; approximately 96% are singletons. Sequenced sample: CD8+ T cells from PBMCs. The receptor set was obtained from a human donor with Susac syndrome.

The genes are TRBV27 and TRBJ2-2; 7 bases map to TRBD1. This CDR3 comprises 15 residues. The V gene end was trimmed by 6 bases and the J gene end by 4 bases; junction bases not matched to a gene: 8. Germline CDR1 reads MNHEY; CDR2 reads SMNVEV (reference sequence). As DNA, the CDR3 is TGTGCCAGCAGCCTACAGGGGCGTTTCACCGGGGAGCTGTTTTTT. It is translated as CASSLQGRFTGELFF.

The chain carries TRBV6-2 or TRBV6-3 and TRBJ1-1, with D maybe TRBD1 (6 bases). Germline CDR1 reads MNHEY; CDR2 reads SVGEGT. The CDR3 is 13 residues long. Deletions cut 5 bases from V and 3 bases from J, with 10 bases between. CDR3 sequence (DNA): TGTGCCAGCAGTCCAACAGGGTACACTGAAGCTTTCTTT. The encoded protein is CASSPTGYTEAFF.

CDR3 sequence reads: CSARDNRRPGQFF. CDR3 DNA: TGCAGTGCTAGGGATAACCGACGACCCGGGCAGTTCTTC. The V gene is TRBV20-1, the J gene TRBJ2-1; D gene uncertain. The CDR3 length is 13 residues. The germline V gene has CDR1 DFQATT and CDR2 SNEGSKA (reference sequence). Between the trimmed V and J ends, which lost 3 bases and 12 bases, there was a span of 18 bases.

The genes are TRBV29-1 and TRBJ1-1; 7 bases line up with TRBD1. The CDR3 length is 13 residues. Germline-derived CDR1 and CDR2 are SQVTM and ANQGSEA. V was pared by 5 bases and J by 0 bases, with 3 bases of the junction left unmatched. The CDR3 DNA follows: TGCAGCGTTTGGGACAGCTTGAACACTGAAGCTTTCTTT. Amino acid sequence: CSVWDSLNTEAFF.

The chain uses TRBV19 and TRBJ1-4; a weak D match, TRBD1 (5 bases). CDR3 length: 14 amino acids. Looked up from germline, CDR1 is LNHDA and CDR2 is SQIVND (reference sequence). Trimming stripped 6 bases from V and 6 bases from J, with 14 bases between. The CDR3 region is CASSGGALDEKLFF. CDR3 sequence (DNA): TGTGCCAGTAGCGGCGGGGCCTTGGATGAAAAACTGTTTTTT.

This chain joins TRBV2 and TRBJ1-1; 7 bases are a match to TRBD1. Germline V CDR1 and CDR2: SNHLY, FYNNEI. This CDR3 is 14 amino acids long. V dropped 5 bases and J dropped 2; count of bases not matched to a gene: 5. Here the CDR3 DNA reads TGTGCCAGCAGTTCGAGGACAGGAAACACTGAAGCTTTCTTT. Protein sequence: CASSSRTGNTEAFF.

The gene calls are TRBV7-3 and TRBJ1-1; D unclear. CDR3 length equals 12 residues. Looked up from germline, CDR1 is SGHTA and CDR2 is FQGTGA. V lost 6 bases, J lost 1 base, and 6 bases lay in between. CDR3 protein: CASRGQNTEAFF. The DNA of the CDR3 is TGTGCCAGCAGGGGCCAGAACACTGAAGCTTTCTTT.

The chain carries TRBV20-1 and TRBJ1-6; D gene ambiguous. This CDR3 comprises 14 residues. V lost 0 bases to trimming and J lost 6 bases, with 9 bases between them. Looked up from germline, CDR1 is DFQATT and CDR2 is SNEGSKA (reference sequence). In DNA, the CDR3 is TGCAGTGCTAGAGATTTTCGGTCTAATTCACCCCTCCACTTT. Encoded protein: CSARDFRSNSPLHF.

This sequence joins TRBV20-1 and TRBJ1-6; D call uncertain. Germline V gene lookup returns CDR1 DFQATT and CDR2 SNEGSKA (reference sequence). This CDR3 region has 15 residues. The V gene lost 0 bases and the J gene lost 10 bases, with 16 bases spanning the gap. Written as DNA, the CDR3 is TGCAGTGCTAGAGATGCTAAGGGCGAGGGATCACCCCTCCACTTT. This codes for CSARDAKGEGSPLHF.

This chain joins TRBV6-2 or TRBV6-3 and TRBJ1-6; a possible D gene is TRBD1 (6 bases). Per the germline V gene, CDR1 is MNHEY and CDR2 is SVGEGT. This CDR3 is 15 amino acids long. The V gene lost 5 bases and the J gene lost 0 bases, with 8 bases spanning the gap. CDR3 region: CASSDRSSYNSPLHF. DNA for the CDR3: TGTGCCAGCAGTGACAGGAGCTCCTATAATTCACCCCTCCACTTT.

This rearrangement joins TRBV7-3 to TRBJ1-5, with D unclear. This CDR3 comprises 15 residues. Germline lookup yields CDR1 SGHTA and CDR2 FQGTGA. Trimming stripped 0 bases from V and 1 base from J, with 7 bases between. In DNA form, the CDR3 reads TGTGCCAGCAGCTTAACTGGGAACAGCAATCAGCCCCAGCATTTT. Protein sequence: CASSLTGNSNQPQHF.

Written as DNA, the CDR3 is TGCGCCAGCAGCATTGGGGACCTAAGCTCCTACAATGAGCAGTTCTTC. Its translation is CASSIGDLSSYNEQFF. The chain combines TRBV5-1 with TRBJ2-1; D tentatively reads TRBD1 or TRBD2 (5 bases each). CDR1 is SGHRS, CDR2 YFSETQ, per germline. V dropped 4 bases and J dropped 0 bases, with 14 bases sitting between them. The CDR3 runs 16 residues. The complete variable domain, with remaining parts taken from reference TRBV5-1 and TRBJ2-1, reads KAGVTQTPRYLIKTRGQQVTLSCSPISGHRSVSWYQQTPGQGLQFLFEYFSETQRNKGNFPGRFSGRQFSNSRSEMNVSTLELGDSALYLCASSIGDLSSYNEQFFGPGTRLTVL.

CDR3 DNA: TGTGCCAGCAGTCCCACAGGGGGAGAGTACGAGCAGTACTTC. It codes for CASSPTGGEYEQYF. This chain uses TRBV12-3 or TRBV12-4 with TRBJ2-7, with 8 bases aligning to TRBD1. The CDR3 loop spans 14 amino acids. V trimming: 5 bases; J trimming: 4 bases; junction bases outside the gene matches: 7.

This clonotype was observed a single time. The genes are TRBV20-1 and TRBJ2-7; 9 bases are a match to TRBD1. Unmatched junction bases numbered 9, after V lost 6 bases and J lost 6 bases. CDR3 length: 13 residues. Per the germline V gene, CDR1 is DFQATT and CDR2 is SNEGSKA (reference sequence). CDR3 in amino acids: CSARTGVRLEQYF. The CDR3 DNA is TGCAGTGCCAGGACAGGGGTAAGGCTCGAGCAGTACTTC.

The chain recombines TRBV12-3 or TRBV12-4 with TRBJ1-1; no clear D gene. This CDR3 comprises 15 residues. The germline V and J ends were trimmed by 2 bases and 6 bases, with 16 bases remaining between them. The CDR3 region is CASSLHGDSDAEAFF. As DNA, the CDR3 is TGTGCCAGCAGTTTACACGGCGACTCGGACGCTGAAGCTTTCTTT.

The V call is TRBV4-3, the J call TRBJ1-2, with D unresolved. The CDR3 covers 17 residues. Between the trimmed V and J ends, which lost 1 base and 8 bases, there was a span of 23 bases. Per germline, CDR1 LGHNA and CDR2 YSLEER. CDR3 in DNA: TGCGCCAGCAGCCAAGGAGATCCCGATCCGGGAATGGGAGGCTACACCTTC. Amino acids: CASSQGDPDPGMGGYTF.

This chain links TRBV13 with TRBJ1-1, with D possibly matching TRBD1 (6 bases). V lost 6 bases, J lost 3 bases, and 17 bases lay in between. CDR1 is PRHDT and CDR2 is FYEKMQ in the germline V gene (reference sequence). This CDR3 is built from 15 residues. The CDR3: CASRPRGGLDTEAFF. In DNA, the CDR3 is TGTGCCAGCAGGCCGCGTGGGGGCTTAGACACTGAAGCTTTCTTT. Full variable domain (remainder filled in from reference TRBV13 and TRBJ1-1): AAGVIQSPRHLIKEKRETATLKCYPIPRHDTVYWYQQGPGQDPQFLISFYEKMQSDKGSIPDRFSAQQFSDYHSELNMSSLELGDSALYFCASRPRGGLDTEAFFGQGTRLTVV.

The V and J genes are TRBV18 and TRBJ1-1; perhaps TRBD1 as D (5 bases). CDR1 is KGHSH, CDR2 LQKENI, per germline. This CDR3 is built from 17 residues. The V gene lost 5 bases and the J gene lost 4 bases, with 23 bases spanning the gap. CDR3 DNA: TGTGCCAGCTCAAGTCTCCCATTACAGGCTCGCGGCACTGAAGCTTTCTTT. Translating it yields CASSSLPLQARGTEAFF.

The chain is built from TRBV10-3 and TRBJ2-6; no clear D. V was clipped by 4 bases and J by 2 bases, with 9 bases between them. The CDR3 contains 15 residues. Germline V gene lookup returns CDR1 ENHRY and CDR2 SYGVKD. The CDR3 is CAISVTVPGANVLTF. The CDR3 DNA reads TGTGCCATCAGTGTTACAGTCCCTGGGGCCAACGTCCTGACTTTC.

This clonotype was counted between two and nine times. The gene calls are TRBV27 and TRBJ2-5; D unclear. Per the germline V gene, CDR1 is MNHEY and CDR2 is SMNVEV (reference sequence). This CDR3 contains 13 residues. Deletions cut 3 bases from V and 2 bases from J, with 7 bases between. The CDR3 nucleotides are TGTGCCAGCAGTTTGTGGAGACAAGAGACCCAGTACTTC. This encodes CASSLWRQETQYF.

This chain links TRBV20-1 with TRBJ2-7; 9 bases are shared with TRBD1. Trimming at V came to 3 bases and at J to 4 bases, leaving 13 bases not matched to a gene. There are 16 residues in the CDR3. The germline V gene encodes CDR1 DFQATT and CDR2 SNEGSKA (reference sequence). For the CDR3, the DNA is TGCAGTGCTAGTCGCCATGGGACAGGGAAGCGGTACGAGCAGTACTTC. It yields the protein CSASRHGTGKRYEQYF.

Only one count was recorded for this clonotype. The chain uses TRBV12-3 or TRBV12-4 and TRBJ1-6; no reliable D call. Trimming took 6 bases from V and 9 from J, leaving 9 bases between them. The CDR3 is 12 amino acids. CDR3 sequence reads: CASRSFSSPLHF. The CDR3 DNA reads TGTGCCAGCAGGAGTTTTAGTTCACCCCTCCACTTT.

The gene calls are TRBV20-1 and TRBJ1-1, with D possibly being TRBD1 (5 bases). The CDR3 totals 13 residues. Germline V gene data show CDR1 as DFQATT and CDR2 as SNEGSKA (reference sequence). The V end lost 1 base, the J end lost 5 bases, and 11 bases lay between the germline ends. The CDR3 nucleotides are TGCAGTGCTAGAGTTGACAGTCTGACTGAAGCTTTCTTT. Its protein product is CSARVDSLTEAFF.

A single count supports this clonotype. The chain recombines TRBV5-6 with TRBJ2-5; perhaps TRBD2 as D (5 bases). The CDR3 runs to 13 residues. Per the germline V gene, CDR1 is SGHDT and CDR2 is YYEEEE. Trimming pared 4 bases from V and 3 bases from J, leaving 10 bases between. The CDR3 nucleotides read TGTGCCAGCAGCGAGACCGGGGAAGAGACCCAGTACTTC. Protein sequence: CASSETGEETQYF.

The chain joins TRBV7-2 to TRBJ2-7, with D unclear. There are 12 residues in the CDR3. V was trimmed by 5 bases and J by 4 bases, leaving 9 bases between them. Germline V gene lookup returns CDR1 SGHTA and CDR2 FQGNSA. The CDR3 DNA sequence: TGTGCCAGCAGCCCTAGTGCTTACGAGCAGTACTTC. The encoded protein is CASSPSAYEQYF.

The table lists this clonotype with a few counts. This sequence joins TRBV4-3 and TRBJ1-4; D ambiguous. CDR3 length: 16 amino acids. Germline-derived CDR1 and CDR2 are LGHNA and YSLEER. The ends were cut back, 0 bases at V and 5 bases at J, with 13 bases in the middle. The CDR3 DNA follows: TGCGCCAGCAGCCAAGAGGTCCAGCCTTACAATGAAAAACTGTTTTTT. Its protein product is CASSQEVQPYNEKLFF.

V usage is TRBV6-5 and J usage is TRBJ1-5; D may be TRBD1 (6 bases). V lost 4 bases and J 3 bases, leaving 10 bases between the germline ends. Germline CDR1 is MNHEY and CDR2 is SVGAGI. This CDR3 spans 14 amino acids. CDR3 sequence (DNA): TGTGCCAGCAGTTTGGACAGCGACAATCAGCCCCAGCATTTT. Translating it yields CASSLDSDNQPQHF.

V usage is TRBV7-3 and J usage is TRBJ2-3; D ambiguous. In germline, CDR1 is SGHTA, CDR2 FQGTGA. The CDR3 consists of 14 residues. V shed 2 bases and J shed 1 base, with 7 bases lying between them. The CDR3 region has the DNA TGTGCCAGCAGCTTATCAACAGGCACAGATACGCAGTATTTT. Its protein product is CASSLSTGTDTQYF.

This clonotype has more than one count but fewer than ten. The chain employs TRBV30 and TRBJ1-1; 8 bases are a match to TRBD1. The CDR3 runs to 16 residues. Germline-derived CDR1 and CDR2 are GTSNPN and SVGIG (reference sequence). V trimming: 0 bases; J trimming: 1 base; junction bases outside the gene matches: 7. CDR3 sequence: CAWSVQGQVSNTEAFF. The CDR3 DNA sequence: TGTGCCTGGAGTGTACAGGGACAGGTCTCGAACACTGAAGCTTTCTTT. Full variable domain (missing parts from reference TRBV30 and TRBJ1-1): SQTIHQWPATLVQPVGSPLSLECTVEGTSNPNLYWYRQAAGRGLQLLFYSVGIGQISSEVPQNLSASRPQDRQFILSSKKLLLSDSGFYLCAWSVQGQVSNTEAFFGQGTRLTVV.

The chain combines TRBV30 with TRBJ1-1; possibly TRBD1 for D (6 bases). Per germline, CDR1 GTSNPN and CDR2 SVGIG (reference sequence). The CDR3 length is 14 residues. With 0 bases removed from V and 2 bases from J, the gap between germline ends came to 10 bases. In DNA form, the CDR3 reads TGTGCCTGGAGTGTAGGGGGGTTAAACACTGAAGCTTTCTTT. It yields the protein CAWSVGGLNTEAFF.